Below, 19 T cell receptor beta chains from the same sample are listed, as sequenced in a study of blood T cells in healthy people across ages (dated by TCRdb to between 2014 and 2017). Receptors were amplified or captured by 5' RACE. TCRdb shows the sequencer as Illumina HiSeq 2500. A second about 7 to 11 cycle PCR used a sample-barcoded 5' primer and a J-beta primer mix. The public reads were run again by TCRdb, first through fastp at Q25 and then through MiXCR, and only productive beta chains were kept. Rows are unified per CDR3 protein, each entry keeping the most common DNA and genes. The sample contains 780,000 or so distinct CDR3 sequences, about 55% of them found a single time. The ten largest clones capture about 38% of the sample. The sequenced sample consisted of blood. The receptors originated from an older man in good health.

This clonotype was picked up a small number of times. The chain has TRBV7-6 and TRBJ2-3; no firm D call. Trimming shortened V by 1 base and J by 3 bases, and 8 bases separated the two germline ends. Germline V CDR1 and CDR2: SGHVS, FNYEAQ. The CDR3 spans 14 residues. CDR3 sequence: CASSLGWATDTQYF. In DNA, the CDR3 is TGTGCCAGCAGCTTAGGTTGGGCGACAGATACGCAGTATTTT.

The rearrangement links TRBV4-1 to TRBJ1-2; 7 bases match TRBD1. The ends lost 2 bases at V and 0 bases at J; junction bases unmatched: 3. Germline CDR1 is MGHRA and CDR2 is YSYEKL. The CDR3 is made up of 15 amino acids. The CDR3 sequence: CASSQPGGPNYGYTF. The CDR3 DNA sequence: TGCGCCAGCAGCCAACCAGGGGGACCTAACTATGGCTACACCTTC.

The chain is built from TRBV7-9 and TRBJ2-3; D might be TRBD1 (6 bases). The germline CDR1 and CDR2 sequences are SEHNR and FQNEAQ (reference sequence). The CDR3 has 14 amino acids. Between the trimmed V and J ends, which lost 10 bases and 14 bases, there was a span of 28 bases. The chain's CDR3 is CATTAQGRHRDAYF. The CDR3 nucleotides read TGTGCCACCACGGCCCAGGGGCGACACAGAGACGCGTATTTT.

This clonotype appeared a single time. The chain couples TRBV20-1 to TRBJ2-3; D gene unclear. The ends were cut back, 2 bases at V and 6 bases at J, with 6 bases in the middle. CDR1 and CDR2 (germline): DFQATT, SNEGSKA (reference sequence). CDR3 length: 11 amino acids. The CDR3 nucleotides are TGCAGTGCTAGAATAGGGGATACGCAGTATTTT. It codes for CSARIGDTQYF.

This chain joins TRBV2 and TRBJ1-6; 9 nucleotides line up with TRBD1. With V trimmed by 6 bases and J by 7 bases, 4 bases remained unmatched. There are 14 residues in the CDR3. Germline CDR1 SNHLY, CDR2 FYNNEI. The CDR3 sequence: CASRDRGWNSPLHF. The DNA of the CDR3 is TGTGCCAGCAGGGACAGGGGTTGGAATTCACCCCTCCACTTT.

The CDR3 region is CASRPWSENTEAFF. The CDR3 nucleotides read TGTGCCAGCAGGCCTTGGTCGGAGAACACTGAAGCTTTCTTT. The V call is TRBV27, the J call TRBJ1-1, with D unclear. From germline, CDR1 is MNHEY and CDR2 SMNVEV (reference sequence). V shed 6 bases and J shed 1 base, with 12 bases lying between them. The CDR3 is 14 residues long.

The genes are TRBV6-5 and TRBJ2-3; 12 bases map to TRBD2. Germline CDR1 MNHEY, CDR2 SVGAGI. Trimming removed 5 bases from V and 14 bases from J; junction bases left unmatched: 17. The CDR3 covers 16 residues. CDR3 protein: CASSPVLAGGKRYAYF. As DNA, the CDR3 is TGTGCCAGCAGTCCCGTCCTAGCGGGAGGGAAGAGATACGCGTATTTT.

The chain couples TRBV7-9 to TRBJ2-1; 8 bases match TRBD1. The germline V gene has CDR1 SEHNR and CDR2 FQNEAQ (reference sequence). V gave up 5 bases and J gave up 2 bases; unmatched junction bases: 5. The CDR3 covers 15 residues. This chain's CDR3 is CASSPDRGTYNEQFF. CDR3 in DNA: TGTGCCAGCAGCCCCGACAGGGGCACCTACAATGAGCAGTTCTTC.

This clonotype has more than one count but fewer than ten. The chain links TRBV5-1 to TRBJ2-1; either TRBD1 or TRBD2 may supply D (5 bases each). This CDR3 has 11 residues. Germline V gene sequence: CDR1 SGHRS, CDR2 YFSETQ. V was trimmed by 9 bases and J by 6 bases, leaving 10 bases between them. CDR3 in DNA: TGCGCCACCGGGGCTGGCAATGAGCAGTTCTTC. It yields the protein CATGAGNEQFF.

The chain combines TRBV10-1 with TRBJ2-4; TRBD2 matches 9 bases. The DNA end is a closer match to TRBJ2-7, so the J assignment may be wrong. Germline CDR1 reads WNHNN; CDR2 reads SYGVQD (reference sequence). CDR3 size: 15 residues. Here the CDR3 DNA reads TGCGCCAGCAGTGAGTCAATTAGCGGGAGTATCGAGCAGTACTTC. Translating gives CASSESISGSIEQYF.

This clonotype turned up a few times. The chain recombines TRBV20-1 with TRBJ2-1; TRBD2 might be the D (6 bases). V was pared by 5 bases and J by 12 bases, with 14 bases between. Germline-derived CDR1 and CDR2 are DFQATT and SNEGSKA (reference sequence). The CDR3 has 11 amino acids. The CDR3 DNA sequence: TGCAGTGCTCCCAAACTAGCACGGCAGTTCTTC. Protein: CSAPKLARQFF.

This chain connects TRBV6-5 to TRBJ2-1; D tentatively fits TRBD1 or TRBD2 (5 bases each). The length of the CDR3 is 14 residues. Germline values: CDR1 MNHEY, CDR2 SVGAGI. The V end was cut by 2 bases, the J end by 4 bases, with 9 bases between. CDR3 DNA sequence: TGTGCCAGCAGTTACGAGGGACCTTACAATGAGCAGTTCTTC. Translation gives CASSYEGPYNEQFF.

The genes are TRBV5-6 and TRBJ2-5; 11 bases fit TRBD1. The CDR3 is 15 amino acids. Germline CDR1 is SGHDT and CDR2 is YYEEEE. V gave up 3 bases and J gave up 4 bases; unmatched junction bases: 5. CDR3 sequence: CASSWTGGRGETQYF. CDR3 in DNA: TGTGCCAGCAGCTGGACAGGGGGCCGGGGAGAGACCCAGTACTTC.

V usage is TRBV20-1 and J usage is TRBJ2-7; no definite D call. Germline CDR1 and CDR2: DFQATT and SNEGSKA (reference sequence). V lost 5 bases and J lost 3, with 14 bases in between. The length of the CDR3 is 13 residues. This chain's CDR3 is CSAPVVSVYEQYF. CDR3 nucleotides: TGCAGTGCTCCAGTAGTCTCCGTCTACGAGCAGTACTTC.

The V and J genes are TRBV11-2 and TRBJ2-7; 7 bases agree with TRBD1. CDR3 size: 14 residues. J was trimmed by 3 bases and V by 8 bases; bases with no gene match: 10. Germline CDR1 SGHAT, CDR2 FQNNGV. The CDR3 region is CASGLTGNNYEQYF. The CDR3 bases are TGTGCCAGCGGCCTGACAGGGAACAACTACGAGCAGTACTTC. The entire variable domain, with the rest obtained from reference TRBV11-2 and TRBJ2-7, is as follows: EAGVAQSPRYKIIEKRQSVAFWCNPISGHATLYWYQQILGQGPKLLIQFQNNGVVDDSQLPKDRFSAERLKGVDSTLKIQPAKLEDSAVYLCASGLTGNNYEQYFGPGTRLTVT.

This clonotype was counted many times. The chain couples TRBV7-2 to TRBJ1-5; D gene unclear. The CDR3 sequence is 13 residues long. Germline values: CDR1 SGHTA, CDR2 FQGNSA. The germline V and J ends were trimmed by 5 bases and 4 bases, with 9 bases remaining between them. The CDR3 DNA reads TGTGCCAGCAGCCCTGCCGGTAATCAGCCCCAGCATTTT. It codes for CASSPAGNQPQHF.

The CDR3, as DNA: TGCAGTGCTAGAGATAGCGCGGGTCTCAGATACGCGTATTTT. It encodes CSARDSAGLRYAYF. The rearrangement links TRBV20-1 to TRBJ2-3; the D gene is possibly TRBD2 (5 bases). Trimming removed 0 bases at V and 14 bases at J, with 21 bases between. The germline gives CDR1 DFQATT, CDR2 SNEGSKA (reference sequence). The CDR3 totals 14 residues.

The chain joins TRBV27 to TRBJ2-2; D uncertain. There are 13 residues in the CDR3. V gave up 0 bases and J gave up 7 bases, with 6 bases separating them. The V gene's germline CDR1 is MNHEY and CDR2 SMNVEV (reference sequence). CDR3 loop: CASSLSIVGELFF. The CDR3 nucleotides read TGTGCCAGCAGTTTATCCATTGTCGGGGAGCTGTTTTTT.

The chain combines TRBV10-3 with TRBJ2-1; TRBD1 is a possible D gene (6 bases). The CDR3 runs 15 residues. In germline, CDR1 is ENHRY, CDR2 SYGVKD. The germline V and J ends were trimmed by 2 bases and 7 bases, with 15 bases remaining between them. This CDR3 reads CAISETRTVENEQFF. DNA of the CDR3: TGTGCCATCAGTGAGACCCGGACAGTGGAAAATGAGCAGTTCTTC.